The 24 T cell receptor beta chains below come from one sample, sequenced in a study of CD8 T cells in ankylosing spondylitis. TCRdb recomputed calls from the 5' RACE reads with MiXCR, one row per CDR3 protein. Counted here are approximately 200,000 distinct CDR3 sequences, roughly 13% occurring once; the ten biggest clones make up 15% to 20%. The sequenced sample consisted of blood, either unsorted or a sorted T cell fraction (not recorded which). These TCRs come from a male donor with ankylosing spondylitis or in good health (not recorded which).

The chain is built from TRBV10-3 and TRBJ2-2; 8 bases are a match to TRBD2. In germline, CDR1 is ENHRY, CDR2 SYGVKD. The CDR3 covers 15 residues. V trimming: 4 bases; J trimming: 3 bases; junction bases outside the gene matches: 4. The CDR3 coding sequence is TGTGCCATCAGTGGGTCGGGAGGGGACACCGGGGAGCTGTTTTTT. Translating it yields CAISGSGGDTGELFF.

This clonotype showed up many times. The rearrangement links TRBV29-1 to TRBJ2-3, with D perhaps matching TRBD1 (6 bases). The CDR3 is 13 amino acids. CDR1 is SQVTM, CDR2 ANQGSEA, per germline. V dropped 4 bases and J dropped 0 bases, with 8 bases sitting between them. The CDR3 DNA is TGCAGCGTTGCAGGGGTTAGCACAGATACGCAGTATTTT. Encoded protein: CSVAGVSTDTQYF.

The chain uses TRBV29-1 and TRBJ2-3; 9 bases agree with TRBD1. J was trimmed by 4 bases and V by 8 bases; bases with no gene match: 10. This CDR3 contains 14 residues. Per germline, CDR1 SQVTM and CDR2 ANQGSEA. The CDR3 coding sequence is TGCAGCCTTCCCTCGACAGGGGGATCAGATACGCAGTATTTT. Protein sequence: CSLPSTGGSDTQYF.

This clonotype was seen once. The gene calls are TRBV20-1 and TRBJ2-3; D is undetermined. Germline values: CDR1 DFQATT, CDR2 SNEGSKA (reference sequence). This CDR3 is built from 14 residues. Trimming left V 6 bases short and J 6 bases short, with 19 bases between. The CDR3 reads CSAYDWSIGDTQYF. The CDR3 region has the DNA TGCAGTGCCTACGACTGGAGCATAGGCGATACGCAGTATTTT.

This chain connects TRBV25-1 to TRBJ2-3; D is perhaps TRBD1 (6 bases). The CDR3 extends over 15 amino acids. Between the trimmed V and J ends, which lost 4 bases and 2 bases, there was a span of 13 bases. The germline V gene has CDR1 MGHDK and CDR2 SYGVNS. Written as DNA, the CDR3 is TGTGCCAGCAGTGCCCCGGGACACCCCACAGATACGCAGTATTTT. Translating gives CASSAPGHPTDTQYF.

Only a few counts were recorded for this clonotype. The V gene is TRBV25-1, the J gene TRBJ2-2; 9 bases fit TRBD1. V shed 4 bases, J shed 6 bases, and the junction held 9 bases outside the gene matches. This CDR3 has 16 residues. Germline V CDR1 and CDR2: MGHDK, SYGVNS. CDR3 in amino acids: CASSAGQGLKSGELFF. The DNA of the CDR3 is TGTGCCAGCAGTGCGGGACAGGGTCTAAAATCCGGGGAGCTGTTTTTT.

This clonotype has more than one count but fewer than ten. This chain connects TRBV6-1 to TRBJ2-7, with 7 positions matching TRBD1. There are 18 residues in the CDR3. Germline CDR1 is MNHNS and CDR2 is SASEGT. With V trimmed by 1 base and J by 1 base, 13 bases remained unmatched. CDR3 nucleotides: TGTGCCAGCAGTGAAGAAGTATCGGGACAGTCGTTATCCTACGAGCAGTACTTC. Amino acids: CASSEEVSGQSLSYEQYF.

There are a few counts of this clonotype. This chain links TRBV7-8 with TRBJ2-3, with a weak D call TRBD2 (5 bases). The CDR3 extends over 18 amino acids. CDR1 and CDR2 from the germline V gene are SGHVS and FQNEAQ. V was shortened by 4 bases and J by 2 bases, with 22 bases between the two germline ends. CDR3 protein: CASSYLVPAAGATDTQYF. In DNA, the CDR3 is TGTGCCAGCAGCTACTTGGTCCCGGCGGCGGGCGCCACAGATACGCAGTATTTT.

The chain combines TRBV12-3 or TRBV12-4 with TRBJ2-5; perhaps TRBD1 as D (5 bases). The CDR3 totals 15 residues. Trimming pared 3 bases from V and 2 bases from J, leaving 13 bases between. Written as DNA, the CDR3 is TGTGCCAGCAGTTTTACCCGACAGATTCAAGAGACCCAGTACTTC. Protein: CASSFTRQIQETQYF.

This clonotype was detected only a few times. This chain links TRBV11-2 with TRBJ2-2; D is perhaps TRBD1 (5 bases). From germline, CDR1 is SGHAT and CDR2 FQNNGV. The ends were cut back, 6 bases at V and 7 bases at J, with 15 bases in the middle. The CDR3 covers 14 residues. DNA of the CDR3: TGTGCCAGCAGTTTACCCCCAGGGTACGGGGAGCTGTTTTTT. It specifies CASSLPPGYGELFF.

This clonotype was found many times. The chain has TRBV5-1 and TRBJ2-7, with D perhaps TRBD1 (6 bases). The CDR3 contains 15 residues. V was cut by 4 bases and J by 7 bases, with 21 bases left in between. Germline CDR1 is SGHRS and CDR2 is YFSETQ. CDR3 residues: CASSLGRDNWWEQYF. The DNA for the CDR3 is TGCGCCAGCAGCCTCGGAAGGGACAACTGGTGGGAGCAGTACTTC.

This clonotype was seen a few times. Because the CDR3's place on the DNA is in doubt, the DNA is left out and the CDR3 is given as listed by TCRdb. This CDR3 is CATSAHADTGELFFF. The chain carries TRBV24-1 and TRBJ2-2. The CDR3 totals 15 residues, both ends included. CDR1 and CDR2 (germline): KGHDR, SFDVKD.

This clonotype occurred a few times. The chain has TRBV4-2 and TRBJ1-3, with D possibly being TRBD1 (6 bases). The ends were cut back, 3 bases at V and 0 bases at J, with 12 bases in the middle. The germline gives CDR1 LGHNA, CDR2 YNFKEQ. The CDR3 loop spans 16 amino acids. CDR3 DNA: TGTGCCAGCAGCCATGAAGACAGGAACTCTGGAAACACCATATATTTT. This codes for CASSHEDRNSGNTIYF.

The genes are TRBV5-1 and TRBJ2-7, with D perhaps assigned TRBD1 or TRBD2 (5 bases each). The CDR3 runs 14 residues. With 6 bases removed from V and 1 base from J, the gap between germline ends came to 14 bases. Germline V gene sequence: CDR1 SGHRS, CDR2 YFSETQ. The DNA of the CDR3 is TGCGCCAGCACCCCCGGGACGGGTTCCTACGAGCAGTACTTC. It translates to CASTPGTGSYEQYF.

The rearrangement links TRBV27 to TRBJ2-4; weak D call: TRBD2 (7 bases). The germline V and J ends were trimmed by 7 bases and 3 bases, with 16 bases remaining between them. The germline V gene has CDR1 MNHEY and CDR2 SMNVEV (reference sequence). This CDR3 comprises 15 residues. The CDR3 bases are TGTGCCAGCAACCCCGCGGGGGACATCAAAAACATTCAGTACTTC. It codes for CASNPAGDIKNIQYF.

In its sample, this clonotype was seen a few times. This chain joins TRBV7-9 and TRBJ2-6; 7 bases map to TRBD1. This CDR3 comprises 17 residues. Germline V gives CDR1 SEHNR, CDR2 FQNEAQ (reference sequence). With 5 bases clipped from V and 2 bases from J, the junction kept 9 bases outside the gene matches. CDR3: CASSLRDSSAGANVLTF. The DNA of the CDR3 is TGTGCCAGCAGCCTTCGGGACAGTTCAGCTGGGGCCAACGTCCTGACTTTC. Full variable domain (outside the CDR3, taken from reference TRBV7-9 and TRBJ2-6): DTGVSQNPRHKITKRGQNVTFRCDPISEHNRLYWYRQTLGQGPEFLTYFQNEAQLEKSRLLSDRFSAERPKGSFSTLEIQRTEQGDSAMYLCASSLRDSSAGANVLTFGAGSRLTVL.

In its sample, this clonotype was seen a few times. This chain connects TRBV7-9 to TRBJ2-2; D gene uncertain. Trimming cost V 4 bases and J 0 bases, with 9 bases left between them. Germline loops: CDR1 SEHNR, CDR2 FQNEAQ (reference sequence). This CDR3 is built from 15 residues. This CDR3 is CASSSKPANTGELFF. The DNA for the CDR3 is TGTGCCAGCAGCTCCAAGCCAGCGAACACCGGGGAGCTGTTTTTT.

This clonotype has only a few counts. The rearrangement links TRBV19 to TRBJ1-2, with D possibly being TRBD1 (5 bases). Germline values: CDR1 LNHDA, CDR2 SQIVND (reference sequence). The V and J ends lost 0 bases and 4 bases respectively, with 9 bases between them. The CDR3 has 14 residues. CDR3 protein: CASSIEGDAYGYTF. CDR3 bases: TGTGCCAGTAGTATAGAAGGGGACGCCTATGGCTACACCTTC.

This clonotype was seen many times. The CDR3 DNA sequence: TGCAGTGCTAGGACAGGGTCCTACGAGCAGTACTTC. As protein: CSARTGSYEQYF. The J gene is TRBJ2-7, the V gene TRBV20-1, with TRBD1 matching over 7 bases. The CDR3 is made up of 12 amino acids. Germline V gives CDR1 DFQATT, CDR2 SNEGSKA (reference sequence). Trimming took 3 bases from V and 1 from J; bases not matched to a gene: 0.

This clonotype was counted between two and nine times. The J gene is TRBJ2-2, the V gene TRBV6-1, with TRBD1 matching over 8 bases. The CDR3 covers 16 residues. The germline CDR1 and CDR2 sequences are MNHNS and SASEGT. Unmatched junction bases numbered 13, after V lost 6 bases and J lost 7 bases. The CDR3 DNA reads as TGTGCCAGCAGACATACCTTGCAGGGGGCAGGCGGGGAGCTGTTTTTT. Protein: CASRHTLQGAGGELFF.

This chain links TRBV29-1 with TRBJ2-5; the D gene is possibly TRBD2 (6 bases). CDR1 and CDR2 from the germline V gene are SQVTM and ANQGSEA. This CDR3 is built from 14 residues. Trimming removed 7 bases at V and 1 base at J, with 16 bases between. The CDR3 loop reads CSALGGPTQETQYF. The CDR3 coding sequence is TGCAGCGCGTTGGGAGGACCCACCCAAGAGACCCAGTACTTC.

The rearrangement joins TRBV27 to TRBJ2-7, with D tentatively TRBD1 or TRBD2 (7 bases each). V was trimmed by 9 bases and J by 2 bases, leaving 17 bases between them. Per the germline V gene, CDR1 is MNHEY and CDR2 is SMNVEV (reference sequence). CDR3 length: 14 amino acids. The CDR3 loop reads CASIDREGTYEQYF. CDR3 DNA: TGTGCCAGTATAGACAGGGAGGGAACCTACGAGCAGTACTTC.

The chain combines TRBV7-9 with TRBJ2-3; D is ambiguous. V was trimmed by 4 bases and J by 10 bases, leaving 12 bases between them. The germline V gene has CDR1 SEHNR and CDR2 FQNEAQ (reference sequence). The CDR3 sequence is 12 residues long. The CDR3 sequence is CASSSYSSAQYF. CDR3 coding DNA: TGTGCCAGCAGCTCCTACTCCTCGGCGCAGTATTTT.

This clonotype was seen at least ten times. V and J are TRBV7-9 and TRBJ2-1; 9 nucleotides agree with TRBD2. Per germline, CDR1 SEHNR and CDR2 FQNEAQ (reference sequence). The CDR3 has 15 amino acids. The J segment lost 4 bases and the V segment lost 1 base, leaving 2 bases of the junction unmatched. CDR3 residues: CASSLEAGGYNEQFF. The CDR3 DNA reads TGTGCCAGCAGCTTAGAAGCGGGAGGTTACAATGAGCAGTTCTTC.